One sample yielded the 23 T cell receptor beta chains listed below, sequenced in a study of blood T cell repertoires in COVID-19. Only in-frame clones appear in the TCRdb table, and some are missing; sequencing was by immunoSEQ multiplex PCR. The repertoire holds roughly 30,000 clones, about 80% seen once, with about 40% in the top ten. Sequencing used peripheral blood. Every receptor here comes from a man in his sixties or seventies with acute or convalescent COVID-19.

The sample holds a few counts of this clone. This chain connects TRBV6-2 or TRBV6-3 to TRBJ1-5, with TRBD1 identical over 8 bases. The CDR3 spans 15 residues. Germline values: CDR1 MNHEY, CDR2 SVGEGT. The ends lost 4 bases at V and 4 bases at J; junction bases unmatched: 6. The CDR3 is CASSLAGQDNQPQHF. DNA of the CDR3: TGTGCCAGCAGTTTGGCGGGACAGGATAATCAGCCCCAGCATTTT.

The chain uses TRBV6-5 and TRBJ1-1, with D possibly TRBD1 on 6 matching bases. Germline lookup yields CDR1 MNHEY and CDR2 SVGAGI. The CDR3 has 13 residues. V lost 7 bases, J lost 1 base, and 10 bases lay in between. The CDR3 nucleotides are TGTGCCAGCACCGGACAGAAGAACACTGAAGCTTTCTTT. The encoded protein is CASTGQKNTEAFF.

The V gene is TRBV14, the J gene TRBJ2-1; D is uncertain. This CDR3 contains 17 residues. Trimming left V 1 base short and J 12 bases short, with 25 bases between. Germline V gene data show CDR1 as SGHDN and CDR2 as FVKESK. The CDR3 nucleotides read TGTGCCAGCAGCCAAGGGGTGTTGCTAGATATCCGCCGCGGGCAGTTCTTC. Translated, it gives CASSQGVLLDIRRGQFF.

This clone was seen once. J is TRBJ2-1 and V is TRBV5-1, with 7 bases matching TRBD2. Trimming cost V 4 bases and J 0 bases; bases outside gene matches: 10. Germline values: CDR1 SGHRS, CDR2 YFSETQ. The CDR3 has 17 residues. The CDR3 reads CASSPLGLGSSYNEQFF. CDR3 sequence (DNA): TGCGCCAGCAGCCCCCTCGGACTAGGCAGCTCCTACAATGAGCAGTTCTTC.

This chain links TRBV5-4 with TRBJ1-2; no definite D call. Trimming removed 3 bases at V and 2 bases at J, with 11 bases between. The germline CDR1 and CDR2 sequences are SGHNT and YYREEE (reference sequence). The CDR3 sequence is 14 residues long. CDR3 bases: TGTGCCAGCAGCTCTGGGAGGGAAAACTATGGCTACACCTTC. This encodes CASSSGRENYGYTF. Full variable domain (rest looked up from reference TRBV5-4 and TRBJ1-2): ETGVTQSPTHLIKTRGQQVTLRCSSQSGHNTVSWYQQALGQGPQFIFQYYREEENGRGNFPPRFSGLQFPNYSSELNVNALELDDSALYLCASSSGRENYGYTFGSGTRLTVV.

The chain couples TRBV25-1 to TRBJ2-2; TRBD2 might be the D (5 bases). The germline CDR1 and CDR2 sequences are MGHDK and SYGVNS. The CDR3 has 15 residues. V lost 3 bases and J 7 bases, leaving 15 bases between the germline ends. CDR3 amino acids: CASSDRQDWGGELFF. DNA for the CDR3: TGTGCCAGCAGTGATCGGCAGGACTGGGGCGGGGAGCTGTTTTTT.

The gene calls are TRBV18 and TRBJ2-3; the D gene is possibly TRBD2 (6 bases). Trimming left V 3 bases short and J 2 bases short, with 12 bases between. The length of the CDR3 is 15 residues. Germline assignment: CDR1 KGHSH and CDR2 LQKENI. CDR3 amino acids: CASSPGTLHTDTQYF. CDR3 DNA sequence: TGTGCCAGCTCACCCGGGACTCTGCACACAGATACGCAGTATTTT.

The rearrangement links TRBV7-3 to TRBJ2-1, with 9 bases lining up with TRBD1. This CDR3 has 14 residues. Trimming took 5 bases from V and 4 from J; bases not matched to a gene: 3. CDR1 and CDR2 from the germline V gene are SGHTA and FQGTGA. Here the CDR3 reads CASSTGTGYNEQFF. The CDR3 nucleotides are TGTGCCAGCAGCACCGGGACAGGGTACAATGAGCAGTTCTTC.

This clone was seen more than once but under ten times. The rearrangement joins TRBV13 to TRBJ2-5; 10 bases match TRBD1. Looked up from germline, CDR1 is PRHDT and CDR2 is FYEKMQ (reference sequence). Trimming at V came to 5 bases and at J to 2 bases, leaving 5 bases not matched to a gene. The CDR3 has 15 amino acids. The CDR3 loop is CASSLRTGGQETQYF. The CDR3 region has the DNA TGTGCCAGCAGCCTGAGGACAGGGGGTCAAGAGACCCAGTACTTC.

V and J are TRBV12-3 or TRBV12-4 and TRBJ2-3; D gene ambiguous. This CDR3 comprises 11 residues. V dropped 7 bases and J dropped 2 bases, with 4 bases sitting between them. The CDR3 DNA follows: TGTGCCAGCACCCACACAGATACGCAGTATTTT. Protein sequence: CASTHTDTQYF.

This clone was picked up a small number of times. The chain couples TRBV3-1 (or the pseudogene TRBV3-2) to TRBJ2-3; D may be TRBD2 (6 bases). Trimming shortened V by 0 bases and J by 0 bases, and 19 bases separated the two germline ends. The CDR3 has 19 residues. The V gene's germline CDR1 is LGHDT and CDR2 YNNKEL (reference sequence). The CDR3 loop reads CASSQDGGVITSSTDTQYF. The CDR3 DNA is TGTGCCAGCAGCCAAGACGGAGGGGTCATAACTTCGAGCACAGATACGCAGTATTTT.

In its sample, this clone was seen a few times. This chain connects TRBV7-2 to TRBJ1-6; tentative D call: TRBD1 (5 bases). This CDR3 is 15 amino acids long. Trimming cost V 1 base and J 6 bases, with 10 bases left between them. CDR1 SGHTA and CDR2 FQGNSA come from the germline V gene. The CDR3 DNA reads as TGTGCCAGCAGCTTAGGGGGGGTTAGTAATTCACCCCTCCACTTT. Protein: CASSLGGVSNSPLHF.

V and J are TRBV5-1 and TRBJ2-1; TRBD2 matches at 9 bases. V trimming: 0 bases; J trimming: 7 bases; junction bases outside the gene matches: 5. CDR1 is SGHRS, CDR2 YFSETQ, per germline. CDR3 length equals 15 residues. Here the CDR3 DNA reads TGCGCCAGCAGCTTGGTGTCTAGCGGGGCGAATGAGCAGTTCTTC. It translates to CASSLVSSGANEQFF. Looking up the rest from reference TRBV5-1 and TRBJ2-1 gives the full variable domain: KAGVTQTPRYLIKTRGQQVTLSCSPISGHRSVSWYQQTPGQGLQFLFEYFSETQRNKGNFPGRFSGRQFSNSRSEMNVSTLELGDSALYLCASSLVSSGANEQFFGPGTRLTVL.

The V gene is TRBV4-3, the J gene TRBJ2-4; D not resolved. The CDR3 extends over 15 amino acids. The V gene's germline CDR1 is LGHNA and CDR2 YSLEER. V was pared by 1 base and J by 5 bases, with 12 bases between. CDR3 amino acids: CASSQGLWQENIQYF. DNA for the CDR3: TGCGCCAGCAGCCAAGGATTGTGGCAGGAAAACATTCAGTACTTC.

This clone was seen a single time. V is TRBV5-1 and J is TRBJ1-6; 7 bases are a match to TRBD1. This CDR3 is 15 amino acids long. CDR1 and CDR2 from the germline V gene are SGHRS and YFSETQ. V lost 3 bases and J lost 9; bases outside the gene matches: 9. The CDR3 reads CASSSWDSSGSPLHF. In nucleotides, the CDR3 is TGCGCCAGCAGCTCCTGGGACAGTAGTGGTTCACCCCTCCACTTT.

The chain recombines TRBV18 with TRBJ1-2; perhaps TRBD1 as D (5 bases). V was shortened by 3 bases and J by 6 bases, with 11 bases between the two germline ends. Germline loops: CDR1 KGHSH, CDR2 LQKENI. The CDR3 sequence is 13 residues long. CDR3 sequence: CASSPQGWDGYTF. The DNA of the CDR3 is TGTGCCAGCTCACCCCAGGGTTGGGATGGCTACACCTTC. Combining the CDR3 with reference TRBV18 and TRBJ1-2 gives the whole variable domain NAGVMQNPRHLVRRRGQEARLRCSPMKGHSHVYWYRQLPEEGLKFMVYLQKENIIDESGMPKERFSAEFPKEGPSILRIQQVVRGDSAAYFCASSPQGWDGYTFGSGTRLTVV.

The J gene is TRBJ2-7, the V gene TRBV2; 7 nucleotides align to TRBD2. Per germline, CDR1 SNHLY and CDR2 FYNNEI. This CDR3 contains 14 residues. V was pared by 6 bases and J by 0 bases, with 5 bases of the junction left unmatched. CDR3 bases: TGTGCCAGCAGCCCCGGGACTAACTCCTACGAGCAGTACTTC. Its protein product is CASSPGTNSYEQYF.

This clone was observed a single time. The V gene is TRBV4-1, the J gene TRBJ1-5; no clear D gene. The germline CDR1 and CDR2 sequences are MGHRA and YSYEKL. CDR3 length: 15 amino acids. Trimming shortened V by 4 bases and J by 0 bases, and 10 bases separated the two germline ends. The CDR3 coding sequence is TGCGCCAGCAGCCTAGAGTACAGTAGCAATCAGCCCCAGCATTTT. The encoded protein is CASSLEYSSNQPQHF.

This clone was found many times. V usage is TRBV27 and J usage is TRBJ2-5; 8 bases align to TRBD2. The CDR3 has 18 residues. V gave up 6 bases and J gave up 9 bases; unmatched junction bases: 24. Germline V CDR1 and CDR2: MNHEY, SMNVEV (reference sequence). CDR3 nucleotide sequence: TGTGCCAGCAGCCCGCGTGGGGTGGGTAGCGCTGCCGGGGGGGCCCAGTACTTC. The encoded protein is CASSPRGVGSAAGGAQYF.

This clone is judged medium-sized (0.01 to 0.1%). V usage is TRBV5-6 and J usage is TRBJ1-2; a weak D match, TRBD1 (5 bases). The CDR3 consists of 11 residues. Germline loops: CDR1 SGHDT, CDR2 YYEEEE. Trimming stripped 6 bases from V and 10 bases from J, with 13 bases between. The CDR3 is CASTWGGAYTF. The CDR3 nucleotides are TGTGCCAGCACCTGGGGGGGTGCCTACACCTTC.

This clone was counted a few times. The genes are TRBV6-2 or TRBV6-3 and TRBJ2-7; 7 nucleotides agree with TRBD2. The CDR3 has 14 residues. Germline-derived CDR1 and CDR2 are MNHEY and SVGEGT. Trimming at V came to 6 bases and at J to 1 base, leaving 6 bases not matched to a gene. CDR3 DNA sequence: TGTGCCAGCAGCCGCAGGGAGGGATCCTACGAGCAGTACTTC. Its protein is CASSRREGSYEQYF.

In this sample, this clone turned up once. V gene TRBV12-3 or TRBV12-4 combines with J gene TRBJ1-1; tentative D call: TRBD1 (6 bases). The CDR3 has 12 residues. V was pared by 11 bases and J by 2 bases, with 12 bases between. The CDR3 DNA reads TGTGCCGGGGGCGACGGAAACACTGAAGCTTTCTTT. It specifies CAGGDGNTEAFF.

The chain carries TRBV12-3 or TRBV12-4 and TRBJ2-3; D unclear. The length of the CDR3 is 12 residues. The V end was cut by 8 bases, the J end by 4 bases, with 10 bases between. DNA for the CDR3: TGTGCCAGCTCCCCGTCCGCAGATACGCAGTATTTT. This encodes CASSPSADTQYF.